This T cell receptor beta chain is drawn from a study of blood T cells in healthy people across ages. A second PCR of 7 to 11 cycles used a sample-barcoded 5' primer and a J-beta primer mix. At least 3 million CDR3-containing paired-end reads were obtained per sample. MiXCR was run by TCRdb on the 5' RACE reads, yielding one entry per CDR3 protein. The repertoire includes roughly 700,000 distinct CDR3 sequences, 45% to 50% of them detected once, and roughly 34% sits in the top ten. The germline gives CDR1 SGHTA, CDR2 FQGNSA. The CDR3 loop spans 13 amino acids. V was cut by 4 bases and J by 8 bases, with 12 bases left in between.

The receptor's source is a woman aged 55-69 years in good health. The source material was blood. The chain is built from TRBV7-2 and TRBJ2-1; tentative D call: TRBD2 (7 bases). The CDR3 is CASSWGGQYEQFF. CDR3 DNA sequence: TGTGCCAGCAGCTGGGGGGGGCAATATGAGCAGTTCTTC.